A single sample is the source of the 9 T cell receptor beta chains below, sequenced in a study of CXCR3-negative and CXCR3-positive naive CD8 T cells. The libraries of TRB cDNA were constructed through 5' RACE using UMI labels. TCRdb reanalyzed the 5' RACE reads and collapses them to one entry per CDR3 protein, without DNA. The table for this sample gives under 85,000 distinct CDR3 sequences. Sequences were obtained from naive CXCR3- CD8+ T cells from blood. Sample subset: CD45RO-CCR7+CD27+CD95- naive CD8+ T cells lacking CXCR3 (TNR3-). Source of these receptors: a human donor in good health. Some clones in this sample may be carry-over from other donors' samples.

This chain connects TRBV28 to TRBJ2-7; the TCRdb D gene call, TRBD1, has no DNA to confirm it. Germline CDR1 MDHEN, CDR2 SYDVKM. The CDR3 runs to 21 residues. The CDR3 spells CASSLPLNRDTLSYSSYEQYF.

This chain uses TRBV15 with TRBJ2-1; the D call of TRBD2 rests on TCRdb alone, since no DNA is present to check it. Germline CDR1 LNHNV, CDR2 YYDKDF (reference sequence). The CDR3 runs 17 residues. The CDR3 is CATSRPAGGQVYNEQFF.

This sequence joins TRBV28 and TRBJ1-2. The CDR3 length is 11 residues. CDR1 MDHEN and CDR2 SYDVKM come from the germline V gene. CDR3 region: CASSPSSGYTF.

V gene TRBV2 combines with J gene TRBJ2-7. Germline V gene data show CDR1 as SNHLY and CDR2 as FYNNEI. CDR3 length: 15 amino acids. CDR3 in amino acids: CASTFEGRKPYEQYF.

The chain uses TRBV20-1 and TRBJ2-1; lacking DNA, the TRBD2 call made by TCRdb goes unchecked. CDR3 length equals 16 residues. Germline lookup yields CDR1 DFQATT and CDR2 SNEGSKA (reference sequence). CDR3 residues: CSADALVDSTYNEQFF.

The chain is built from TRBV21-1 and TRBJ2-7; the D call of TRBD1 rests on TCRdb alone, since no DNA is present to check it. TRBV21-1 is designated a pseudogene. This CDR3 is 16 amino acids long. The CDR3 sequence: CASKQRGTPVPYEQYF.

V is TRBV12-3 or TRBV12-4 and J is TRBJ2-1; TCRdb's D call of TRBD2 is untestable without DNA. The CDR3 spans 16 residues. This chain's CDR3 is CASSRETSGGWNEQFF.

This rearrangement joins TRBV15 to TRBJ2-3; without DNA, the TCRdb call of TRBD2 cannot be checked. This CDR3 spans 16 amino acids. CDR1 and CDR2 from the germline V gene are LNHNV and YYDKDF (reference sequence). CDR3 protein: CATSSPATSLPDTQYF.

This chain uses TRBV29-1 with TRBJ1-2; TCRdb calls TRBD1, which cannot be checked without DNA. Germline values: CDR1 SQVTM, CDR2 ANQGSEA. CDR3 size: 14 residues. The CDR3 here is CSVEPRSDYYGYTF.